This TCR beta chain appears in the sequencing data of a study of tumor and adjacent non-tumor tissue in lung cancer. Study-wide background: Patients comprised roughly 12 adenocarcinoma, a couple of squamous cell carcinoma and 1 small cell lung cancer. Around 4.5 million productive TCRbeta reads were obtained per sample on average.

Findings and limits, study-wide: In normal lung, the top 100 clones were significantly more dominant than in tumor. TCR diversity was significantly greater in tumor than normal lung tissue.

Three rounds of nested PCR, following a modified ARM-PCR protocol, produced the TCRbeta library. MiXCR was run by TCRdb on the multiplex PCR reads, yielding one entry per CDR3 protein. The sample contains 120,000 or so distinct CDR3 sequences, approximately 71% of which appear only once. To note about this clonotype: Its antigen remains unidentified.

No cell sorting was done before RNA was extracted from the tissue. V was pared by 2 bases and J by 2 bases, with 17 bases between. In germline, CDR1 is DFQATT, CDR2 SNEGSKA (reference sequence). This CDR3 has 16 residues. The origin of this receptor is a man aged 30 to 45 with non-small cell lung cancer. The source material was lung tumor tissue. V usage is TRBV20-1 and J usage is TRBJ2-3, with D possibly being TRBD1 (5 bases). The CDR3 sequence: CSARHHWTRATDTQYF. The DNA of the CDR3 is TGCAGTGCTAGACATCACTGGACAAGGGCCACAGATACGCAGTATTTT.